Listed below are T cell receptor beta chains from one sample, sequenced in a study of regulatory T cells in long-lasting Graves disease. TCRdb independently ran MiXCR on the multiplex PCR reads; one entry per CDR3 protein. The sample has roughly 400,000 distinct CDR3 sequences; 21% are singletons. Source: peripheral blood mononuclear cells (PBMCs), taken when the disease was refractory, from a patient treated with antithyroid drugs. These receptors were taken from a female donor with Graves disease. The CDR3 runs from the conserved cysteine through the conserved F or W. The D gene is left open where the match is weak. Size is stated for part of the rows, as once, few or many counts, or as a class when the clone is expanded.

CDR3aa: CASSRESRNEKLFF
CDR3nt: TGTGCCAGCAGCCGTGAGAGCCGTAATGAAAAACTGTTTTTT
abundance: many
j_gene: TRBJ1-4
v_gene: TRBV12-3/TRBV12-4
d_gene: -

CDR3aa: CASSLGHSPFTDTQYF
CDR3nt: TGCGCCAGCAGCTTGGGACACAGCCCCTTCACAGATACGCAGTATTTT
abundance: -
j_gene: TRBJ2-3
v_gene: TRBV5-1
d_gene: -

CDR3aa: CASSPPTVYSNQPQHF
CDR3nt: TGTGCCAGTTCCCCCCCGACAGTATATAGCAATCAGCCCCAGCATTTT
abundance: -
j_gene: TRBJ1-5
v_gene: TRBV6-1
d_gene: -

CDR3aa: CASSLGQRYQETQYF
CDR3nt: TGTGCCAGCAGCCTGGGACAGCGGTACCAAGAGACCCAGTACTTC
abundance: -
j_gene: TRBJ2-5
v_gene: TRBV7-2
d_gene: TRBD1

CDR3aa: CASSIGRTDTQYF
CDR3nt: TGTGCCAGTAGTATAGGTCGCACAGATACGCAGTATTTT
abundance: -
j_gene: TRBJ2-3
v_gene: TRBV19
d_gene: -

CDR3aa: CSVGGLAGPADEQYF
CDR3nt: TGCAGCGTTGGGGGACTAGCCGGGCCCGCGGACGAGCAGTACTTC
abundance: few
j_gene: TRBJ2-7
v_gene: TRBV29-1
d_gene: TRBD2

CDR3aa: CAISGIRDSSYEQYF
CDR3nt: TGTGCCATCAGTGGAATCCGGGATTCCTCCTACGAGCAGTACTTC
abundance: many
j_gene: TRBJ2-7
v_gene: TRBV10-3
d_gene: -

CDR3aa: CASSDWAYNEQFF
CDR3nt: TGTGCCAGCAGTGACTGGGCGTACAATGAGCAGTTCTTC
abundance: many
j_gene: TRBJ2-1
v_gene: TRBV2
d_gene: -

CDR3aa: CASSFDGGYTGELFF
CDR3nt: TGCGCCAGCAGCTTTGATGGGGGGTACACCGGGGAGCTGTTTTTT
abundance: -
j_gene: TRBJ2-2
v_gene: TRBV5-1
d_gene: -

CDR3aa: CASSRSVSYEQYF
CDR3nt: TGTGCCAGCAGCCGCTCCGTTTCCTACGAGCAGTACTTC
abundance: many
j_gene: TRBJ2-7
v_gene: TRBV12-3/TRBV12-4
d_gene: -

CDR3aa: CASRGGAGETDTQYF
CDR3nt: TGTGCCAGCAGGGGGGGAGCGGGAGAGACGGATACGCAGTATTTT
abundance: -
j_gene: TRBJ2-3
v_gene: TRBV2
d_gene: TRBD2

CDR3aa: CAGSLVGGNTEAFF
CDR3nt: TGTGCCGGCAGTTTAGTGGGGGGGAACACTGAAGCTTTCTTT
abundance: -
j_gene: TRBJ1-1
v_gene: TRBV27
d_gene: -

CDR3aa: CASSFDLYGYTF
CDR3nt: TGTGCCAGCAGCTTCGATCTTTATGGCTACACCTTC
abundance: many
j_gene: TRBJ1-2
v_gene: TRBV12-3/TRBV12-4
d_gene: -

CDR3aa: CASSVGLAGGTNEQYF
CDR3nt: TGTGCCAGCAGTGTTGGCTTAGCGGGAGGTACGAACGAGCAGTACTTC
abundance: many
j_gene: TRBJ2-7
v_gene: TRBV2
d_gene: TRBD2

CDR3aa: CASSQVAINTGELFF
CDR3nt: TGTGCCAGCAGCCAAGTAGCGATCAACACCGGGGAGCTGTTTTTT
abundance: -
j_gene: TRBJ2-2
v_gene: TRBV3-1
d_gene: -

CDR3aa: CASSLKGANTEAFF
CDR3nt: TGTGCCAGCAGCTTAAAGGGGGCGAACACTGAAGCTTTCTTT
abundance: few
j_gene: TRBJ1-1
v_gene: TRBV7-9
d_gene: TRBD1

CDR3aa: CASSSSQYYTAETQYF
CDR3nt: TGTGCCAGCAGCTCTTCACAGTACTACACGGCAGAGACCCAGTACTTC
abundance: many
j_gene: TRBJ2-5
v_gene: TRBV7-9
d_gene: -

CDR3aa: CASSNRGGQPQHF
CDR3nt: TGTGCCAGCAGTAACAGGGGAGGACAGCCCCAGCATTTT
abundance: few
j_gene: TRBJ1-5
v_gene: TRBV6-1
d_gene: TRBD1

CDR3aa: CASTIGTGTLPQHF
CDR3nt: TGTGCCAGCACCATCGGGACAGGCACCCTCCCCCAGCATTTT
abundance: many
j_gene: TRBJ1-5
v_gene: TRBV28
d_gene: TRBD1

CDR3aa: CASGVSTGNTGELFF
CDR3nt: TGTGCCAGCGGAGTTAGCACGGGGAACACCGGGGAGCTGTTTTTT
abundance: many
j_gene: TRBJ2-2
v_gene: TRBV7-9
d_gene: -

CDR3aa: CASSLELAGNTDTQYF
CDR3nt: TGTGCCAGCAGCTTAGAGCTAGCGGGAAACACAGATACGCAGTATTTT
abundance: -
j_gene: TRBJ2-3
v_gene: TRBV11-1
d_gene: TRBD2

CDR3aa: CASIGDLTEAFF
CDR3nt: TGTGCCAGCATTGGGGATCTCACTGAAGCTTTCTTT
abundance: many
j_gene: TRBJ1-1
v_gene: TRBV2
d_gene: -

CDR3aa: CSARATSGRRTTDTQYF
CDR3nt: TGCAGTGCTAGAGCTACTAGCGGGAGGCGAACCACAGATACGCAGTATTTT
abundance: few
j_gene: TRBJ2-3
v_gene: TRBV20-1
d_gene: TRBD2

CDR3aa: CASSPSGGGSSYNEQFF
CDR3nt: TGCGCCAGCAGCCCATCTGGAGGCGGGAGCTCCTACAATGAGCAGTTCTTC
abundance: -
j_gene: TRBJ2-1
v_gene: TRBV4-1
d_gene: TRBD2

CDR3aa: CASRASFTRRTEAFF
CDR3nt: TGTGCCAGCAGGGCCTCATTTACCCGGCGAACTGAAGCTTTCTTT
abundance: many
j_gene: TRBJ1-1
v_gene: TRBV27
d_gene: -

CDR3aa: CASSTRDYNYEQYF
CDR3nt: TGTGCCAGCAGTACCCGGGACTATAACTACGAGCAGTACTTC
abundance: few
j_gene: TRBJ2-7
v_gene: TRBV27
d_gene: TRBD2

CDR3aa: CASSFSYGLNTEAFF
CDR3nt: TGTGCCAGCAGTTTCTCTTACGGCTTGAACACTGAAGCTTTCTTT
abundance: -
j_gene: TRBJ1-1
v_gene: TRBV27
d_gene: -

CDR3aa: CASNTGLPSNEQYF
CDR3nt: TGTGCCAGTAACACGGGACTCCCCTCAAACGAGCAGTACTTC
abundance: -
j_gene: TRBJ2-7
v_gene: TRBV19
d_gene: -

CDR3aa: CSADLQPPYEQYF
CDR3nt: TGCAGTGCCGATCTCCAGCCTCCCTACGAGCAGTACTTC
abundance: -
j_gene: TRBJ2-7
v_gene: TRBV20-1
d_gene: -

CDR3aa: CATSTLAGSGSLQETQYF
CDR3nt: TGTGCCACCAGCACCCTGGCGGGTAGCGGGAGTCTCCAAGAGACCCAGTACTTC
abundance: few
j_gene: TRBJ2-5
v_gene: TRBV15
d_gene: TRBD2

CDR3aa: CSVESPDPPFYEQYF
CDR3nt: TGCAGCGTTGAATCCCCAGACCCCCCGTTTTACGAGCAGTACTTC
abundance: -
j_gene: TRBJ2-7
v_gene: TRBV29-1
d_gene: -

CDR3aa: CASSSAGSIYEQYF
CDR3nt: TGTGCCAGCAGCTCCGCCGGGAGTATCTACGAGCAGTACTTC
abundance: few
j_gene: TRBJ2-7
v_gene: TRBV7-2
d_gene: -

CDR3aa: CASSLDKNTGELFF
CDR3nt: TGTGCCAGCAGCTTAGATAAGAACACCGGGGAGCTGTTTTTT
abundance: many
j_gene: TRBJ2-2
v_gene: TRBV11-2
d_gene: -

CDR3aa: CASSYGTEVFF
CDR3nt: TGTGCCAGCAGTTATGGGACTGAAGTTTTCTTT
abundance: -
j_gene: TRBJ1-1
v_gene: TRBV27
d_gene: -

CDR3aa: CATSWGGIDTQYF
CDR3nt: TGTGCCACCTCGTGGGGGGGTATAGATACGCAGTATTTT
abundance: few
j_gene: TRBJ2-3
v_gene: TRBV27
d_gene: TRBD2

CDR3aa: CATHPGLGGGVSNQPQHF
CDR3nt: TGTGCCACCCACCCCGGGCTCGGCGGGGGGGTTAGCAATCAGCCCCAGCATTTT
abundance: -
j_gene: TRBJ1-5
v_gene: TRBV6-1
d_gene: -

CDR3aa: CSARPLETQYF
CDR3nt: TGCAGTGCTAGACCTCTCGAGACCCAGTACTTC
abundance: many
j_gene: TRBJ2-5
v_gene: TRBV20-1
d_gene: -

CDR3aa: CSASVERNAYEQYF
CDR3nt: TGCAGTGCGTCCGTTGAAAGAAACGCGTACGAGCAGTACTTC
abundance: -
j_gene: TRBJ2-7
v_gene: TRBV20-1
d_gene: -

CDR3aa: CASSLGGGRPYGYTF
CDR3nt: TGTGCCAGCAGCTTGGGCGGAGGGAGGCCCTATGGCTACACCTTC
abundance: many
j_gene: TRBJ1-2
v_gene: TRBV5-8
d_gene: -

CDR3aa: CASSVGAASYEQYF
CDR3nt: TGTGCCAGCAGTGTCGGAGCGGCCTCCTACGAGCAGTACTTC
abundance: few
j_gene: TRBJ2-7
v_gene: TRBV6-1
d_gene: -

CDR3aa: CASSETTGLTYEQYF
CDR3nt: TGTGCCAGCAGTGAAACGACAGGGTTAACCTACGAGCAGTACTTC
abundance: few
j_gene: TRBJ2-7
v_gene: TRBV25-1
d_gene: TRBD1

CDR3aa: CASSTVTGSYGYTF
CDR3nt: TGCGCCAGCAGCACGGTGACAGGGTCCTATGGCTACACCTTC
abundance: many
j_gene: TRBJ1-2
v_gene: TRBV5-1
d_gene: TRBD1

CDR3aa: CASSQGNRENSPLHF
CDR3nt: TGTGCCAGCAGCCAAGGCAACAGGGAGAATTCACCCCTCCACTTT
abundance: few
j_gene: TRBJ1-6
v_gene: TRBV4-2
d_gene: -

CDR3aa: CTSSLYWQGDKQYF
CDR3nt: TGTACCAGCAGTTTATACTGGCAGGGTGACAAGCAGTACTTC
abundance: few
j_gene: TRBJ2-7
v_gene: TRBV12-3/TRBV12-4
d_gene: -

CDR3aa: CSASGDRHQAFF
CDR3nt: TGCAGTGCTAGTGGCGACAGACACCAAGCTTTCTTT
abundance: many
j_gene: TRBJ1-1
v_gene: TRBV20-1
d_gene: -

CDR3aa: CASSSWTDNSPLHF
CDR3nt: TGTGCCAGCAGCTCTTGGACTGATAATTCACCCCTCCACTTT
abundance: many
j_gene: TRBJ1-6
v_gene: TRBV7-8
d_gene: -

CDR3aa: CSARDLTLERNEKLFF
CDR3nt: TGCAGTGCTAGAGATCTGACACTCGAACGTAATGAAAAACTGTTTTTT
abundance: -
j_gene: TRBJ1-4
v_gene: TRBV20-1
d_gene: -

CDR3aa: CASFAGRANTGELFF
CDR3nt: TGTGCCAGCTTCGCCGGCAGAGCGAACACCGGGGAGCTGTTTTTT
abundance: -
j_gene: TRBJ2-2
v_gene: TRBV18
d_gene: -